This T cell receptor beta chain was documented in a study of CD8 T cells in ankylosing spondylitis. At least ten counts were recorded for this clonotype. What it recognizes is unknown. Regarding the study as a whole: A TCR beta motif made of about 8 highly homologous variants seemed typical of ankylosing spondylitis blood.

Per germline, CDR1 SGDLS and CDR2 YYNGEE. V was trimmed by 2 bases and J by 7 bases, leaving 16 bases between them. The CDR3 spans 14 residues. TCRdb re-called the 5' RACE reads with MiXCR, one entry per CDR3 protein. Of about 7,000 distinct CDR3 sequences listed, about 3% are singletons. The TCR sequence derives from a female donor with ankylosing spondylitis or in good health (not recorded which). J is TRBJ2-7 and V is TRBV9, with D perhaps matching TRBD2 (5 bases). Input material: blood, either unsorted or a sorted T cell fraction (not recorded which). Here the CDR3 reads CASSVLGVPGEQYF. CDR3 nucleotide sequence: TGTGCCAGCAGCGTTCTTGGAGTTCCGGGGGAGCAGTACTTC.